The 32 T cell receptor beta chains given below trace back to one sample, sequenced in a study of early T cells in non-severe SARS-CoV-2 infection (dated by TCRdb to 2020 to 2023). Library prep was done by 5' RACE. Sequencing used a NextSeq 500. TCRdb's own reprocessing of the public reads used fastp at Q25 and MiXCR and kept productive beta chains. Rows are unified per CDR3 protein, each entry keeping the most common DNA and genes. Present in this sample are about 130,000 distinct CDR3 sequences, 14% to 15% of which were seen just once. 21% of the sample comes from the top ten. Sequencing was performed on whole blood. The source is an adult who was a healthcare worker with PCR-confirmed SARS-CoV-2 infection or an uninfected control (not recorded which).

This clonotype was seen more than once but under ten times. V is TRBV12-3 or TRBV12-4 and J is TRBJ1-1; the match to TRBD1 covers 7 bases. With 4 bases clipped from V and 7 bases from J, the junction kept 6 bases outside the gene matches. CDR3 length: 13 amino acids. Here the CDR3 DNA reads TGTGCCAGCAGTTCAAGAGGGGGCGGTGAAGCTTTCTTT. It translates to CASSSRGGGEAFF.

This clonotype was observed at least ten times. The V and J genes are TRBV12-3 or TRBV12-4 and TRBJ1-1; D is unclear. The ends were cut back, 3 bases at V and 1 base at J, with 3 bases in the middle. The CDR3 contains 12 residues. The CDR3 region is CASSFANTEAFF. CDR3 DNA: TGTGCCAGCAGTTTTGCGAACACTGAAGCTTTCTTT.

The chain recombines TRBV7-6 with TRBJ2-5; TRBD2 agrees at 12 bases. Unmatched junction bases numbered 9, after V lost 0 bases and J lost 4 bases. The CDR3 covers 18 residues. Germline-derived CDR1 and CDR2 are SGHVS and FNYEAQ. The chain's CDR3 is CASSLALLAGGRGETQYF. As DNA, the CDR3 is TGTGCCAGCAGCTTAGCCCTACTAGCGGGGGGTCGGGGAGAGACCCAGTACTTC.

This clonotype was counted ten times or more. The chain carries TRBV6-5 and TRBJ1-5; TRBD1 aligns across 7 bases. CDR3 length: 14 residues. CDR1 MNHEY and CDR2 SVGAGI come from the germline V gene. Trimming removed 4 bases from V and 4 bases from J; junction bases left unmatched: 4. The CDR3 bases are TGTGCCAGCAGTTTAGGGACAGCTAATCAGCCCCAGCATTTT. It translates to CASSLGTANQPQHF.

This clonotype appeared a few times. V is TRBV7-9 and J is TRBJ1-6; D is undetermined. V lost 1 base, J lost 7 bases, and 17 bases lay in between. From germline, CDR1 is SEHNR and CDR2 FQNEAQ (reference sequence). The CDR3 length is 17 residues. CDR3 loop: CASSLGGFSPRNSPLHF. The CDR3 nucleotides are TGTGCCAGCAGCTTAGGAGGGTTTAGCCCTCGGAATTCACCCCTCCACTTT.

The rearrangement links TRBV12-3 or TRBV12-4 to TRBJ2-2; the D call may be TRBD1 or TRBD2 (5 bases each). The CDR3 runs to 15 residues. Trimming pared 7 bases from V and 0 bases from J, leaving 12 bases between. CDR3 sequence: CASNGDRANTGELFF. CDR3 in DNA: TGTGCCAGCAATGGGGACCGAGCGAACACCGGGGAGCTGTTTTTT.

A few counts support this clonotype. J is TRBJ2-1 and V is TRBV29-1, with 8 bases aligning to TRBD1. J lost 9 bases, V lost 2 bases, and 12 bases had no gene match. From germline, CDR1 is SQVTM and CDR2 ANQGSEA. This CDR3 comprises 15 residues. CDR3 sequence reads: CSVESQGGFWIEQFF. For the CDR3, the DNA is TGCAGCGTTGAATCACAGGGGGGCTTTTGGATTGAGCAGTTCTTC.

This CDR3 reads CASSTGPAYEQYF. The DNA for the CDR3 is TGCGCCAGCAGCACCGGGCCGGCCTACGAGCAGTACTTC. The chain recombines TRBV5-1 with TRBJ2-7, with unresolved D. Germline V lookup: CDR1 SGHRS, CDR2 YFSETQ. V gave up 4 bases and J gave up 2 bases, with 10 bases separating them. This CDR3 spans 13 amino acids. The entire variable domain, with the rest obtained from reference TRBV5-1 and TRBJ2-7, is as follows: KAGVTQTPRYLIKTRGQQVTLSCSPISGHRSVSWYQQTPGQGLQFLFEYFSETQRNKGNFPGRFSGRQFSNSRSEMNVSTLELGDSALYLCASSTGPAYEQYFGPGTRLTVT.

This clonotype was counted ten times or more. This sequence joins TRBV29-1 and TRBJ2-1, with 7 bases aligning to TRBD2. The germline CDR1 and CDR2 sequences are SQVTM and ANQGSEA. The CDR3 is 13 residues long. The V segment lost 5 bases and the J segment 15 bases; nucleotides outside the gene matches: 16. CDR3 DNA: TGCAGCGTTCGCACTAGCCTGACTAGCAAGGGGTTCTTC. It codes for CSVRTSLTSKGFF.

The V call is TRBV4-2, the J call TRBJ1-2; D uncertain. CDR3 length: 16 residues. V lost 5 bases, J lost 2 bases, and 18 bases lay in between. Germline CDR1 and CDR2: LGHNA and YNFKEQ. CDR3: CASSSSTAAENYGYTF. In nucleotides, the CDR3 is TGTGCCAGCAGCTCTTCGACGGCAGCTGAAAACTATGGCTACACCTTC.

This chain connects TRBV2 to TRBJ1-5; D unresolved. V lost 3 bases and J 11 bases, leaving 14 bases between the germline ends. Germline V gives CDR1 SNHLY, CDR2 FYNNEI. CDR3 size: 13 residues. CDR3: CASSDSPLSAQHF. The CDR3 DNA sequence: TGTGCCAGCAGTGACAGCCCTTTGTCGGCCCAGCATTTT.

The V gene is TRBV4-1, the J gene TRBJ1-4; 7 bases fit TRBD1. The germline CDR1 and CDR2 sequences are MGHRA and YSYEKL. V was clipped by 6 bases and J by 3 bases; unmatched bases: 7. There are 15 residues in the CDR3. The CDR3 spells CASRRTGWANEKLFF. DNA of the CDR3: TGCGCCAGCAGGAGGACAGGTTGGGCTAATGAAAAACTGTTTTTT.

V usage is TRBV12-3 or TRBV12-4 and J usage is TRBJ2-7, with TRBD2 identical over 14 bases. The CDR3 covers 17 residues. With 5 bases clipped from V and 4 bases from J, the junction kept 10 bases outside the gene matches. CDR3 sequence: CASSPAPGLAGGYEQYF. The CDR3 region has the DNA TGTGCCAGCAGTCCCGCCCCTGGACTAGCGGGGGGTTACGAGCAGTACTTC.

The genes are TRBV28 and TRBJ2-1; D is uncertain. Between the trimmed V and J ends, which lost 9 bases and 3 bases, there was a span of 9 bases. The CDR3 extends over 12 amino acids. Germline V gene lookup returns CDR1 MDHEN and CDR2 SYDVKM. DNA of the CDR3: TGTGCCAGTCAATCGGACTACAATGAGCAGTTCTTC. Translated, it gives CASQSDYNEQFF.

V and J are TRBV12-3 or TRBV12-4 and TRBJ1-2, with 8 bases lining up with TRBD1. Trimming cost V 4 bases and J 8 bases; bases outside gene matches: 12. The CDR3 covers 15 residues. The CDR3 reads CASSSGGQGREGYTF. In DNA, the CDR3 is TGTGCCAGCAGTTCGGGAGGACAGGGCCGGGAGGGCTACACCTTC.

This clonotype was counted between two and nine times. The CDR3 DNA reads as TGTGCCAGCAGCCAAGATCTGGGGTTGGCACCTGGGGGCACTGAAGCTTTCTTT. This encodes CASSQDLGLAPGGTEAFF. The rearrangement joins TRBV4-2 to TRBJ1-1; D perhaps matches TRBD1 (5 bases). The V gene lost 0 bases and the J gene lost 4 bases, with 21 bases spanning the gap. CDR1 is LGHNA, CDR2 YNFKEQ, per germline. The CDR3 is 18 amino acids.

This clonotype was seen many times. The chain combines TRBV12-3 or TRBV12-4 with TRBJ2-1; TRBD2 might be the D (5 bases). The CDR3 runs 17 residues. Trimming removed 2 bases from V and 6 bases from J, with 20 bases in between. CDR3 sequence reads: CASSLRGHRPNFNEQFF. The CDR3 DNA sequence: TGTGCCAGCAGTTTAAGAGGGCACAGACCGAATTTCAATGAGCAGTTCTTC.

The V and J genes are TRBV7-9 and TRBJ2-3, with D unclear. There are 15 residues in the CDR3. V was trimmed by 5 bases and J by 4 bases, leaving 16 bases between them. Germline CDR1 is SEHNR and CDR2 is FQNEAQ (reference sequence). CDR3 nucleotides: TGTGCCAGCAGCCTGACATCCCTAGGCGCAGATACGCAGTATTTT. Translation: CASSLTSLGADTQYF.

The sample holds a few counts of this clonotype. The gene calls are TRBV9 and TRBJ2-1; D uncertain. There are 15 residues in the CDR3. The V end lost 0 bases, the J end lost 1 base, and 8 bases lay between the germline ends. Germline values: CDR1 SGDLS, CDR2 YYNGEE. The CDR3 DNA follows: TGTGCCAGCAGCGTAGCGGGCGATTCCTACAATGAGCAGTTCTTC. As protein: CASSVAGDSYNEQFF.

V gene TRBV20-1 combines with J gene TRBJ2-3; TRBD2 matches 8 bases. Germline-derived CDR1 and CDR2 are DFQATT and SNEGSKA (reference sequence). The junction had 8 bases not matched to a gene; V was cut back by 4 bases and J by 2 bases. This CDR3 has 15 residues. CDR3 sequence reads: CSAISRLAPTDTQYF. In nucleotides, the CDR3 is TGCAGTGCTATTTCCCGACTAGCGCCCACAGATACGCAGTATTTT.

This clonotype showed up many times. This chain uses TRBV5-1 with TRBJ1-1; D gene unclear. Germline V gene sequence: CDR1 SGHRS, CDR2 YFSETQ. V lost 2 bases and J lost 1, with 6 bases in between. The CDR3 is made up of 13 amino acids. CDR3 region: CASSLAQNTEAFF. CDR3 bases: TGCGCCAGCAGCTTAGCACAGAACACTGAAGCTTTCTTT.

The genes are TRBV5-4 and TRBJ2-7; 7 bases are shared with TRBD2. This CDR3 comprises 15 residues. Per the germline V gene, CDR1 is SGHNT and CDR2 is YYREEE (reference sequence). J gave up 2 bases and V 0 bases, and 5 bases lay outside the gene matches. In nucleotides, the CDR3 is TGTGCCAGCAGCTTGGATCTAGCGGCTACCTACGAGCAGTACTTC. Residues: CASSLDLAATYEQYF.

This clonotype was recorded a few times. V and J are TRBV11-1 and TRBJ1-6; TRBD1 matches at 7 bases. The CDR3 sequence is 15 residues long. The germline CDR1 and CDR2 sequences are SGHAT and FQDESV (reference sequence). The V gene end was trimmed by 5 bases and the J gene end by 7 bases; junction bases not matched to a gene: 8. As DNA, the CDR3 is TGTGCCAGCAGCCAAAACCGGGACAGCAATTCACCCCTCCACTTT. This translates into CASSQNRDSNSPLHF.

The sample holds a few counts of this clonotype. The gene calls are TRBV7-8 and TRBJ2-2; D gene unclear. Trimming pared 7 bases from V and 2 bases from J, leaving 11 bases between. The CDR3 has 14 residues. CDR1 is SGHVS, CDR2 FQNEAQ, per germline. CDR3 protein: CASNVLANTGELFF. CDR3 coding DNA: TGTGCCAGCAACGTACTCGCCAACACCGGGGAGCTGTTTTTT.

This clonotype was seen ten or more times. The genes are TRBV4-1 and TRBJ2-5, with 8 bases fitting TRBD1. The V and J ends lost 0 bases and 5 bases, in that order; junction bases with no gene match: 5. Germline CDR1 and CDR2: MGHRA and YSYEKL. The CDR3 extends over 15 amino acids. DNA for the CDR3: TGCGCCAGCAGCCAAGATGGTGGACAGGGCGAGACCCAGTACTTC. Its translation: CASSQDGGQGETQYF.

This clonotype turned up a few times. This rearrangement joins TRBV7-2 to TRBJ2-7, with 7 bases aligning to TRBD1. V lost 6 bases and J lost 5; bases outside the gene matches: 7. Germline CDR1 is SGHTA and CDR2 is FQGNSA. This CDR3 is built from 13 residues. CDR3 DNA: TGTGCCAGCAGTCGACAGGGCACCAACGAGCAGTACTTC. It translates to CASSRQGTNEQYF.

V and J are TRBV9 and TRBJ2-1, with 7 bases identical to TRBD2. CDR1 and CDR2 (germline): SGDLS, YYNGEE. The CDR3 has 15 amino acids. V shed 0 bases, J shed 6 bases, and the junction held 6 bases outside the gene matches. The CDR3: CASSVASSGGNEQFF. The CDR3 bases are TGTGCCAGCAGCGTAGCGTCCTCGGGGGGCAATGAGCAGTTCTTC.

Ten or more counts support this clonotype. The genes are TRBV20-1 and TRBJ1-6; weak D call: TRBD1 (5 bases). Trimming stripped 5 bases from V and 9 bases from J, with 20 bases between. The CDR3 contains 15 residues. The germline V gene has CDR1 DFQATT and CDR2 SNEGSKA (reference sequence). The CDR3 region is CSAGRDRGLGSPLHF. The CDR3 DNA reads TGCAGTGCTGGCCGGGACCGAGGTTTAGGTTCACCCCTCCACTTT.

The chain couples TRBV11-2 to TRBJ1-1, with D possibly TRBD1 on 5 matching bases. The V end was cut by 3 bases, the J end by 9 bases, with 11 bases between. CDR1 and CDR2 (germline): SGHAT, FQNNGV. The CDR3 sequence is 12 residues long. The DNA of the CDR3 is TGTGCCAGCAGCTTTGGGGACCGTAAAGCTTTCTTT. Protein: CASSFGDRKAFF.

V is TRBV20-1 and J is TRBJ2-5; a weak D match, TRBD1 (6 bases). This CDR3 comprises 14 residues. Germline CDR1 is DFQATT and CDR2 is SNEGSKA (reference sequence). The V gene lost 2 bases and the J gene lost 2 bases, with 12 bases spanning the gap. As DNA, the CDR3 is TGCAGTGCTAGACAGGGGACGGGACAAGAGACCCAGTACTTC. Protein: CSARQGTGQETQYF.

The chain recombines TRBV28 with TRBJ1-3, with 8 bases matching TRBD1. The V gene's germline CDR1 is MDHEN and CDR2 SYDVKM. Trimming at V came to 6 bases and at J to 1 base, leaving 5 bases not matched to a gene. This CDR3 has 15 amino acids. CDR3 protein: CASSSGGGSGNTIYF. DNA of the CDR3: TGTGCCAGCAGCTCAGGGGGCGGGTCTGGAAACACCATATATTTT.

Ten or more counts support this clonotype. V gene TRBV6-2 or TRBV6-3 combines with J gene TRBJ2-3, with D unresolved. The germline V and J ends were trimmed by 1 base and 5 bases, with 4 bases remaining between them. The CDR3 contains 12 residues. Germline assignment: CDR1 MNHEY and CDR2 SVGEGT. The CDR3 protein is CASSYLRDTQYF. In DNA, the CDR3 is TGTGCCAGCAGTTACTTAAGAGATACGCAGTATTTT.